This T cell receptor (beta chain) was identified during a study of technical replicates of blood from a few donors. The CDR3 contains 18 residues. Per germline, CDR1 SGHAT and CDR2 FQDESV (reference sequence). V lost 5 bases and J lost 5; bases outside the gene matches: 20. Clones were sequenced by immunoSEQ multiplex PCR, and TCRdb holds only the in-frame ones, with some missing. The sample includes fewer than 95,000 clones, approximately 95% seen only once; the top ten take under 0.3%. The rearrangement links TRBV11-1 to TRBJ1-2, with 7 positions matching TRBD1. The source of this sequence is a human donor in good health. Sequencing used T cells isolated from PBMCs. CDR3 protein: CASSPLPRTGGIVYGYTF. The CDR3 coding sequence is TGTGCCAGCAGCCCCCTACCCCGGACAGGCGGAATAGTATATGGCTACACCTTC.